Below, one T cell receptor (beta chain) is given with its context. Its antigen is unidentified. Produced via immunoSEQ multiplex PCR; TCRdb's table is partial and in-frame only. The repertoire has more than 65,000 clones, about 96% of them found once; the top ten carry about 1.3%. This entry comes from a study of cytomegalovirus exposure and HLA in healthy donors. Study conclusions and caveats: The tendency of first-cohort TCR clusters to co-occur in the 120 or so validation repertoires emerged from a later analysis. Cytomegalovirus status was reportedly diagnosed by the classifier with high specificity and sensitivity.

CDR3 length: 16 amino acids. The V segment lost 1 base and the J segment 2 bases; nucleotides outside the gene matches: 0. Germline V lookup: CDR1 LGHNA, CDR2 YNFKEQ. This sequence was found in a woman under 30 in good health and CMV-seronegative. The specimen was PBMCs. The chain links TRBV4-2 to TRBJ2-7; TRBD2 aligns across 15 bases. CDR3 sequence: CASSQGTSGRAYEQYF. As DNA, the CDR3 is TGTGCCAGCAGCCAAGGGACTAGCGGGAGGGCCTACGAGCAGTACTTC.